The present T cell receptor beta chain was sequenced within a study of cytomegalovirus exposure and HLA in healthy donors. This clone was seen only a few times. The CDR3 is 14 amino acids. CDR1 and CDR2 from the germline V gene are KGHSH and LQKENI. The trim removed 2 bases at V and 8 bases at J, leaving 3 bases unmatched. PCR involved 60 Vbeta and 13 Jbeta primers. Only in-frame clones appear in the TCRdb table, and some are missing; sequencing was by immunoSEQ multiplex PCR. The top ten clones hold 8.7% of a sample with roughly 110,000 clones, roughly 68% of them seen once. What was sequenced was PBMCs. This sequence originates from a man aged 30-40 years in good health and CMV-seropositive. V is TRBV18 and J is TRBJ2-1, with 10 bases that match TRBD1. In DNA, the CDR3 is TGTGCCAGCTCACCAAGACAGGGGGCCGATGAGCAGTTCTTC. It codes for CASSPRQGADEQFF.